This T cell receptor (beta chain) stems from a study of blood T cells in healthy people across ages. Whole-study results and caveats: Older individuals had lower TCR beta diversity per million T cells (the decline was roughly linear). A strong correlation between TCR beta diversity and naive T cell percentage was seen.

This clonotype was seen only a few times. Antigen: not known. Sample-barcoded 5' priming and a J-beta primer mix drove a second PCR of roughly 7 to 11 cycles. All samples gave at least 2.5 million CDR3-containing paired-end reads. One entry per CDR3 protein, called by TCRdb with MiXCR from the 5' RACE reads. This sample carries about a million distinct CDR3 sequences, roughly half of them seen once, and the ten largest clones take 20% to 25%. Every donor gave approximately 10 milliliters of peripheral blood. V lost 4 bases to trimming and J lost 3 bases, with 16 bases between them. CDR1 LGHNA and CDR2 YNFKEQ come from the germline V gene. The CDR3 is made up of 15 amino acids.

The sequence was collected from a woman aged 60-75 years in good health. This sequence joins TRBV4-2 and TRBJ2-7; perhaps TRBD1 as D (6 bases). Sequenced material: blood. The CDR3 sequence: CASSLVQGYLYEQYF. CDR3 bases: TGTGCCAGCAGCCTTGTCCAGGGGTACCTCTACGAGCAGTACTTC.